A selection of T cell receptor beta chains follows, all from one sample in a study of response to subunit inactivated influenza vaccine. Via MiXCR, TCRdb re-called the RT-PCR reads, giving one row per CDR3 protein. The profile shows some 540,000 distinct CDR3 sequences, 20% to 25% of them singletons. The data also belong to a second study, concerning T cells expressing NK-cell markers.

Sample: CD4+ T cells sorted from PBMCs, taken 11 to 12 days after vaccination. The receptors originated from a middle-aged man who received an inactivated influenza vaccine. Each CDR3 is given with its conserved first and last residue. D genes are given only for firm matches. The listing skips clone size in some rows; elsewhere it reads once, few, many or a size class.

size,J,D,V,DNA,CDR3
few,TRBJ2-5,TRBD1,TRBV12-3/TRBV12-4,TGTGCCAGCAGTTGGGACAGGACGTCGGAGACCCAGTACTTC,CASSWDRTSETQYF
.,TRBJ1-4,.,TRBV4-1,TGCGCCAGCAGCCAGGACGGACAGATCGATGAAAAACTGTTTTTT,CASSQDGQIDEKLFF
few,TRBJ1-1,TRBD1,TRBV20-1,TGCAGTGCTCGTACAGGGGGCGCTAACACTGAAGCTTTCTTT,CSARTGGANTEAFF
many,TRBJ2-7,.,TRBV12-3/TRBV12-4,TGTGCCAGCAGTTTCGGGCTCAACGGTGACGAGCAGTACTTC,CASSFGLNGDEQYF
.,TRBJ2-5,.,TRBV4-2,TGTGCCAGCAGCCAGGCAAGTACAGAGACCCAGTACTTC,CASSQASTETQYF
few,TRBJ2-3,TRBD1,TRBV12-3/TRBV12-4,TGTGCCAGCAGTCAGGGGGCGAGGACAGATACGCAGTATTTT,CASSQGARTDTQYF
few,TRBJ1-2,TRBD1,TRBV5-6,TGTGCCAGCAGCGTATTATGGACAGGGGGCGGCTACACCTTC,CASSVLWTGGGYTF
.,TRBJ2-1,.,TRBV30,TGTGCCTGGAGCTCGGGCGGATCCTACAATGAGCAGTTCTTC,CAWSSGGSYNEQFF
once,TRBJ1-6,.,TRBV7-8,TGTGCCAGCAGCTTAGTCAGGGGTGGCAATTCACCCCTCCACTTT,CASSLVRGGNSPLHF
.,TRBJ2-5,TRBD2,TRBV5-1,TGCGCCAGCAGCTTAGGGCCCGGGGAGGGAGAGACCCAGTACTTC,CASSLGPGEGETQYF
.,TRBJ2-1,TRBD1,TRBV6-1,TGTGCCAGCAGCTCTCTACCCAGGCGACAGGGTGGTAATGAGCAGTTCTTC,CASSSLPRRQGGNEQFF
few,TRBJ2-3,.,TRBV13,TGTGCCAGCAGCTTATCGACTCTCCCAGCAGATACGCAGTATTTT,CASSLSTLPADTQYF
.,TRBJ2-7,.,TRBV20-1,TGCAGTGCTTCGGACAGATCCTACGAGCAGTACTTC,CSASDRSYEQYF
many,TRBJ2-5,.,TRBV20-1,TGCAGTGCTCTCCGGGCGAATCTGGAGACCCAGTACTTC,CSALRANLETQYF
many,TRBJ1-1,.,TRBV29-1,TGCAGCGTTGAGCGGGAAGCTTTCTTT,CSVEREAFF
.,TRBJ2-3,TRBD2,TRBV7-9,TGTGCCAGCAGCCAGCTAGCGGAGAATAGCACAGATACGCAGTATTTT,CASSQLAENSTDTQYF
.,TRBJ1-2,TRBD1,TRBV20-1,TGCAGTGCGGACAGGGTACGGGGCTACACCTTC,CSADRVRGYTF
many,TRBJ1-1,.,TRBV29-1,TGCAGCGTAGGAAACCCGTTTAACACTGAAGCTTTCTTT,CSVGNPFNTEAFF
once,TRBJ2-5,.,TRBV20-1,TGCAGTGCTAGAGATTTCGGCCAAGAGACCCAGTACTTC,CSARDFGQETQYF
few,TRBJ1-5,TRBD1,TRBV7-2,TGTGCCAGCAGCTCCAGGGGGGCGCGGAATCAGCCCCAGCATTTT,CASSSRGARNQPQHF
.,TRBJ2-5,.,TRBV12-3/TRBV12-4,TGTGCCAGCAGTTTAGCGCTAGGGTTTGGGGAGACCCAGTACTTC,CASSLALGFGETQYF
few,TRBJ2-5,.,TRBV5-1,TGCGCCAGCAGCAAGGCCGGGACCGACCAAGAGACCCAGTACTTC,CASSKAGTDQETQYF
few,TRBJ1-5,.,TRBV5-6,TGTGCCAGCACGAGGGGTAGCAATCAGCCCCAGCATTTT,CASTRGSNQPQHF
many,TRBJ2-4,TRBD2,TRBV4-3,TGCGCCAGCAGCCGAGACTACGGGACTAGCGGGGGCATTCAGTACTTC,CASSRDYGTSGGIQYF
few,TRBJ2-1,TRBD2,TRBV20-1,TGCAGTGCTAGAAAGACTAGCGGCCTCTACAATGAGCAGTTCTTC,CSARKTSGLYNEQFF
few,TRBJ2-5,TRBD1,TRBV20-1,TGCAGTGCTAGCCTGACAGGGGTCGAGACCCAGTACTTC,CSASLTGVETQYF
.,TRBJ2-2,.,TRBV20-1,TGCAGTGCCCACCGGGGCGGGACCGGGGAGCTGTTTTTT,CSAHRGGTGELFF
few,TRBJ2-3,TRBD2,TRBV7-3,TGTGCCAGCAGCTTACGGGGGGGACTAGCGGCTTACGGGGACCCAGATACGCAGTATTTT,CASSLRGGLAAYGDPDTQYF
few,TRBJ2-7,TRBD1,TRBV27,TGTGCCAGCAATCGACAGGGGGCGCGATCCTACGAGCAGTACTTC,CASNRQGARSYEQYF
.,TRBJ2-1,TRBD2,TRBV12-3/TRBV12-4,TGTGCCAGCAGTTTAGTAGGGAGGTTGACCCGGGGGGGCAATGAGCAGTTCTTC,CASSLVGRLTRGGNEQFF
.,TRBJ2-7,.,TRBV11-3,TGTGCCAGCAGCTTACGGGTGAGCCTATCCTACGAGCAGTACTTC,CASSLRVSLSYEQYF
few,TRBJ1-5,TRBD1,TRBV12-3/TRBV12-4,TGTGCCAGCACCCCGGACAGGACGCATCAGCCCCAGCATTTT,CASTPDRTHQPQHF
few,TRBJ1-2,TRBD1,TRBV5-1,TGCGCCAGCACCTCCGGCACGAGGGACAGGGTTGTTGGCTACACCTTC,CASTSGTRDRVVGYTF
.,TRBJ2-1,TRBD2,TRBV20-1,TGCAGTGCTATAGCGGGGGTCTACAATGAGCAGTTCTTC,CSAIAGVYNEQFF
few,TRBJ2-5,.,TRBV21-1,TGTGCCAGCAGCCGTGGGGATTACATCCTCTCTTTCCAAGAGACCCAGTACTTC,CASSRGDYILSFQETQYF
.,TRBJ1-1,.,TRBV6-1,TGTGCCAGCAGTCGTCGCGGGGATATGAACACTGAAGCTTTCTTT,CASSRRGDMNTEAFF
.,TRBJ2-1,TRBD2,TRBV11-2,TGTGCCAGCAGCTTCGGGACTAGCGGGAGTCAAGAGCAGTTCTTC,CASSFGTSGSQEQFF
few,TRBJ2-5,TRBD1,TRBV5-1,TGCGCCAGCAGCCAGGGACAGGGAAAGTTTGAGACCCAGTACTTC,CASSQGQGKFETQYF
many,TRBJ2-5,TRBD2,TRBV27,TGTGCCAGCAGTTTGTCTGGGACTAGCGGAGTGACCCAGTACTTC,CASSLSGTSGVTQYF
.,TRBJ2-2,.,TRBV11-3,TGTGCCAGCAGTCAAAGGCAAACCGGGGAGCTGTTTTTT,CASSQRQTGELFF
few,TRBJ1-1,.,TRBV29-1,TGCAGCGTTCTTCCGGGGATTACTGAAGCTTTCTTT,CSVLPGITEAFF
few,TRBJ2-7,TRBD2,TRBV7-8,TGTGCCAGCAGGGGACTAGCGGGAGGTCTGTACTTC,CASRGLAGGLYF
.,TRBJ2-5,TRBD2,TRBV7-8,TGTGCCAGCAGCTTAAGTAGCGGGAATGAACAAGAGACCCAGTACTTC,CASSLSSGNEQETQYF
few,TRBJ1-5,.,TRBV10-3,TGTGCCATCAGGCAGACTAGCAATCAGCCCCAGCATTTT,CAIRQTSNQPQHF
.,TRBJ2-1,.,TRBV11-2,TGTGCCAGCAGGCCTGCAGGGGTGCGGTACAATGAGCAGTTCTTC,CASRPAGVRYNEQFF
.,TRBJ1-6,.,TRBV4-2,TGTGCCAGCAGCCAAGAGTCAGGGAATTCACCCCTCCACTTT,CASSQESGNSPLHF
.,TRBJ2-1,TRBD2,TRBV11-2,TGTGCCAGCAGCTTAGCAAAAGCGGGAGTTTACAATGAGCAGTTCTTC,CASSLAKAGVYNEQFF
few,TRBJ1-3,.,TRBV5-1,TGCGCCAGCAGCTTGGGGGACCTAGGGAACACCATATATTTT,CASSLGDLGNTIYF
.,TRBJ2-3,TRBD1,TRBV5-1,TGCGCCAGCAGCGCCCGGACAGGTCCGAGAGATACGCAGTATTTT,CASSARTGPRDTQYF
few,TRBJ2-7,TRBD1,TRBV11-2,TGTGCCAGCAGCTTAGATGTCCAGGGGGCCTACGAGCAGTACTTC,CASSLDVQGAYEQYF